Listed here is a single TCR beta chain. Trimming took off 2 bases at V and 0 bases at J, with 11 bases between the two ends. This CDR3 region has 16 residues. Germline lookup yields CDR1 KGHSH and CDR2 LQKENI. The sample belongs to a study of control samples from healthy donors and cancer patients. This table comes from immunoSEQ multiplex PCR, and its TCRdb copy is limited to in-frame clones, with some not included. The sample shows 150,000 to 200,000 clones, nearly 90% of them seen only once. The sample comprised blood. J is TRBJ1-5 and V is TRBV18; D perhaps matches TRBD1 (5 bases). This clonotype was obtained from a woman aged 45-60 years in good health. CDR3 sequence (DNA): TGTGCCAGCTCACCAGAGGGGTTACCTAGCAATCAGCCCCAGCATTTT. This sequence encodes CASSPEGLPSNQPQHF.